This T cell receptor beta chain is from a study of vaccination effects on CD4 cells after COVID-19 (dated by TCRdb to between 2021 and 2024). About the full investigation: Post-vaccine samples across the study were collected a median of 72 days after the second dose, with a range of 14 to 241. SARS-CoV-2 spike-specific CD4+ TCR repertoires from before and after mRNA vaccination were compared in COVID-19 convalescent patients and in infection-naive vaccine recipients. Altogether, over 9 COVID-19 convalescent patients and a few SARS-CoV-2-naive healthy vaccine recipients made up the full study. The Oncomine TCR Beta short-read assay on an Illumina iSeq 100 was used to sequence cultures from other donors in the study.

Regarding this clone: Its antigen is currently not known. Base qualities are not at hand, and no much larger clone is one base apart.

The investigation overall reported the following: Only a small number of convalescent patients were included, and no early post-infection timepoints were available, which limited the study. Marked clonal contraction was observed in both infection-induced and vaccine-induced clones at late post-vaccination timepoints, consistent with waning T cell responses. In healthy vaccine recipients, vaccine-induced clones were almost all SARS-CoV-2 mono-reactive, with only 1 of 255 being cross-reactive with common cold coronaviruses.

V is reduced by 3 bases and J by 5 bases, leaving a spacing of 14 bases between them. The germline V gene (reference sequence) gives CDR1 as LNHDA and CDR2 as SQIVND. There are 15 amino acids in the CDR3, from cysteine to phenylalanine inclusive. Kept here is only the CDR3 DNA, which spans 45 bases and is read in frame from base 1. The library came from the immunoSEQ multiplex PCR assay. DNA from the cultured, isolated CD4+ T cells was subjected to TCR beta CDR3 sequencing. For the original study's pipeline: Non-productive TCR sequences were discarded, and reads were trimmed to the CDR3 region, with only CDR3s of 7 or more amino acids retained. The MANAFEST web app was used to identify antigen-specific clonotypes by comparing expansion in peptide wells with expansion in reference cultures. Positive clones required FDR<0.05 expansion versus reference and all other wells, odds ratio above 5, and frequency above 0.1% in two replicate wells. A clonotype was called cross-reactive if it was significantly expanded both in SARS-CoV-2 spike wells and in at least one common cold coronavirus spike condition. Using the stringdist R package, CDR3 similarity was measured by Levenshtein distance, and unrooted trees were constructed with ape in R 3.6.1. The source is immuneACCESS, and TCRdb retained only in-frame sequences with V and J called. Part of the clones is not carried over; for the studies checked, unresolved V genes explain less than half of this, and the remainder is unexplained. Clone size and the V and J calls come from that table; the DNA yielded D and trimming. Recorded for this sample are about 24,000 clones; over 60% of them occurred a single time. The ten largest account for 10% of the sample.

The ViraFEST assay stimulated PBMC with viral peptide pools and then used TCR sequencing to identify antigen-specific CD4+ T cell clonotypes by expansion. After less than 13 days of culture, CD4+ T cells were isolated with the EasySep CD4+ T cell isolation kit. Two doses of either the BNT162b2 or the mRNA-1273 mRNA SARS-CoV-2 vaccine were administered to participants. The absence of prior SARS-CoV-2 infection in healthy vaccine recipients was confirmed by negative nucleocapsid antibodies before and after vaccination. Roughly 2 million PBMC per well were cultured in IMDM with about 5% human AB serum, 9 to 10 IU/ml IL-2 and gentamicin, plus 10 ug/ml peptides. Half of the culture medium was replaced with fresh IL-2-containing medium on days 3 and 7. Each peptide stimulation condition was cultured in triplicate wells unless otherwise noted. PBMC were separated from whole blood using Ficoll-Paque Plus gradient centrifugation and were then either cryopreserved at -140C or used fresh. The overlapping peptide pools covered the spike proteins of SARS-CoV-2 as well as those of the common cold coronaviruses HCoV-NL63, HCoV-OC43 and HCoV-229E. The QIAamp micro DNA kit was used to extract genomic DNA from the cultured CD4+ T cells.

This TCR was recovered from a human donor who received a COVID-19 vaccine. This material consisted of CD4+ T cells from PBMCs cultured with HCoV-NL63 spike peptides, taken after COVID-19 vaccination. The cell subset or site label corresponds to: HCoV-NL63 spike overlapping peptide pool stimulation. The V and J genes are TRBV19 and TRBJ2-1, with the D segment identity uncertain. The nucleotide sequence reads as follows: TGTGCCAGTAGTATCACCTGGTCCAGAAACAATGAGCAGTTCTTC. This translates into CASSITWSRNNEQFF.